The 12 T cell receptor beta chains presented below share a single source sample, sequenced in a study of T-cell memory formation after mild COVID-19. TCRdb reanalysed the 5' RACE reads using MiXCR and keeps one entry per CDR3 protein. The sample consists of under 350,000 distinct CDR3 sequences, 15% to 20% of them appearing once. Source material: PBMCs or a T cell subset sorted from them (not recorded which). The source of these receptors is a man aged 18-30 years who had mild COVID-19 (a few samples of this study predate the infection). Cell type and time point are not known.

V usage is TRBV7-8 and J usage is TRBJ1-1; D gene unclear. Trimming left V 5 bases short and J 3 bases short, with 13 bases between. Germline CDR1 is SGHVS and CDR2 is FQNEAQ. The CDR3 length is 14 residues. The CDR3 DNA reads TGTGCCAGCAGCCGACGGGCAAGGGACACTGAAGCTTTCTTT. Its translation: CASSRRARDTEAFF.

The CDR3 bases are TGTGCCAGCAGTTACACGTCTACCGGGACAGCCGCCTTTGAAGCTTTCTTT. It is translated as CASSYTSTGTAAFEAFF. The chain is built from TRBV6-5 and TRBJ1-1; 7 positions match TRBD1. The trim removed 2 bases at V and 7 bases at J, leaving 16 bases unmatched. Per the germline V gene, CDR1 is MNHEY and CDR2 is SVGAGI. The CDR3 has 17 amino acids.

The sample holds many counts of this clonotype. The J gene is TRBJ2-1, the V gene TRBV4-1; TRBD2 is a possible D gene (5 bases). Germline V gene lookup returns CDR1 MGHRA and CDR2 YSYEKL. V was clipped by 2 bases and J by 0 bases, with 8 bases between them. This CDR3 is 15 amino acids long. CDR3 loop: CASSQSGSSYNEQFF. In nucleotides, the CDR3 is TGCGCCAGCAGCCAATCGGGGAGCTCCTACAATGAGCAGTTCTTC.

This clonotype has just a few counts. The gene calls are TRBV29-1 and TRBJ1-1; D remains ambiguous. V shed 6 bases and J shed 3 bases, with 8 bases lying between them. Germline CDR1 SQVTM, CDR2 ANQGSEA. This CDR3 region has 11 residues. CDR3 DNA: TGCAGCGTCCCGAGACACACTGAAGCTTTCTTT. Translated: CSVPRHTEAFF.

This clonotype was seen a handful of times. The chain has TRBV9 and TRBJ2-3; 7 bases agree with TRBD2. Germline V lookup: CDR1 SGDLS, CDR2 YYNGEE. J gave up 3 bases and V 1 base, and 11 bases lay outside the gene matches. This CDR3 spans 17 amino acids. The CDR3 DNA reads TGTGCCAGCAGCGTATTTGACGGACCGGGGGGAACAGATACGCAGTATTTT. Residues: CASSVFDGPGGTDTQYF.

The chain joins TRBV7-2 to TRBJ1-6; D gene uncertain. Trimming removed 6 bases at V and 8 bases at J, with 20 bases between. There are 16 residues in the CDR3. Germline loops: CDR1 SGHTA, CDR2 FQGNSA. The DNA of the CDR3 is TGTGCCAGCAGTCTCATGGGCAGCGTAACACATTCACCCCTCCACTTT. Translation: CASSLMGSVTHSPLHF. The full variable domain, rest sourced from reference TRBV7-2 and TRBJ1-6, is GAGVSQSPSNKVTEKGKDVELRCDPISGHTALYWYRQSLGQGLEFLIYFQGNSAPDKSGLPSDRFSAERTGGSVSTLTIQRTQQEDSAVYLCASSLMGSVTHSPLHFGNGTRLTVT.

This clonotype was detected only a few times. This chain uses TRBV7-9 with TRBJ2-1; D is possibly TRBD1 (5 bases). Trimming removed 0 bases from V and 8 bases from J, with 11 bases in between. The CDR3 covers 14 residues. Germline CDR1 and CDR2: SEHNR and FQNEAQ (reference sequence). CDR3 in DNA: TGTGCCAGCAGCTTAGCCAGGGCTGGGGATGAGCAGTTCTTC. Its translation is CASSLARAGDEQFF.

This clonotype was recorded many times. The genes are TRBV5-6 and TRBJ2-2; 7 bases match TRBD1. From germline, CDR1 is SGHDT and CDR2 YYEEEE. This CDR3 is 16 amino acids long. The J segment lost 7 bases and the V segment lost 2 bases, leaving 11 bases of the junction unmatched. The CDR3 spells CASSFRRDSRGGELFF. The CDR3 DNA follows: TGTGCCAGCAGCTTTCGTAGGGACAGCCGAGGCGGGGAGCTGTTTTTT.

This clonotype occurred a few times. The CDR3 loop is CASSDRDRYEQYV. The CDR3 bases are TGTGCCAGCAGCGACCGGGACCGGTACGAGCAGTACGTC. The chain couples TRBV21-1 to TRBJ2-7; TRBD1, the table's D call, was not compared with the DNA. TRBV21-1 is reported as a pseudogene. This CDR3 region has 13 residues.

This clonotype has only a few counts. The chain joins TRBV6-2 or TRBV6-3 to TRBJ2-5, with TRBD1 as a possible D gene (5 bases). The CDR3 sequence is 14 residues long. Germline CDR1 is MNHEY and CDR2 is SVGEGT. V lost 2 bases and J lost 2, with 9 bases in between. Here the CDR3 DNA reads TGTGCCAGCAGTTACAGGGGTCATCAAGAGACCCAGTACTTC. It yields the protein CASSYRGHQETQYF.

The chain employs TRBV7-9 and TRBJ2-6, with a possible D match to TRBD2 (5 bases). The ends were cut back, 5 bases at V and 0 bases at J, with 11 bases in the middle. The CDR3 consists of 16 residues. Germline values: CDR1 SEHNR, CDR2 FQNEAQ (reference sequence). CDR3 protein: CASSPPRGSGANVLTF. In nucleotides, the CDR3 is TGTGCCAGCAGCCCGCCCCGGGGCTCTGGGGCCAACGTCCTGACTTTC.

This clonotype was detected a few times. The genes are TRBV20-1 and TRBJ2-5; D is unclear. The germline V gene encodes CDR1 DFQATT and CDR2 SNEGSKA (reference sequence). The CDR3 has 12 amino acids. The V end was cut by 6 bases, the J end by 4 bases, with 12 bases between. The CDR3 sequence is CSAPTGLETQYF. In DNA, the CDR3 is TGCAGTGCCCCCACTGGCCTAGAGACCCAGTACTTC.